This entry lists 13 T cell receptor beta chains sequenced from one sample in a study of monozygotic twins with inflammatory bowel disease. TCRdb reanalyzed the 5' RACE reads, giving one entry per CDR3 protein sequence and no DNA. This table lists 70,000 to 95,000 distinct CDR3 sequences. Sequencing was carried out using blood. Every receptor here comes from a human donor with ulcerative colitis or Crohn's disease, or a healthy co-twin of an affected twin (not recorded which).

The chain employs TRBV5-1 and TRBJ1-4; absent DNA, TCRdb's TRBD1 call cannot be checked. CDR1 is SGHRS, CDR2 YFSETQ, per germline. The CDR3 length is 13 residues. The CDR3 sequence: CASSGGQLEKLFF.

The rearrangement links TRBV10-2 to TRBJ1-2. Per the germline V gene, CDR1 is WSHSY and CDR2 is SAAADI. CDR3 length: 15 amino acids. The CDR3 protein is CASRHLPGLTYGYTF.

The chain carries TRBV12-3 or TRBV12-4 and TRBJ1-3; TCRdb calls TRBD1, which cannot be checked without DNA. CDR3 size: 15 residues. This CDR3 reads CASSATGAAGNTIYF.

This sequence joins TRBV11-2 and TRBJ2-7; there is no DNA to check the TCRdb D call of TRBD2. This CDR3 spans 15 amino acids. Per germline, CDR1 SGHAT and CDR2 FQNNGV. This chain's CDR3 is CASSSSSISPDEQYF. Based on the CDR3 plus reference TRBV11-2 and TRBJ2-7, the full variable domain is EAGVAQSPRYKIIEKRQSVAFWCNPISGHATLYWYQQILGQGPKLLIQFQNNGVVDDSQLPKDRFSAERLKGVDSTLKIQPAKLEDSAVYLCASSSSSISPDEQYFGPGTRLTVT.

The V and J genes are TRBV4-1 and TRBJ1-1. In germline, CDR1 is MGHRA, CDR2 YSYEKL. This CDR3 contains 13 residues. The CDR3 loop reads CASSPGNGAEAFF.

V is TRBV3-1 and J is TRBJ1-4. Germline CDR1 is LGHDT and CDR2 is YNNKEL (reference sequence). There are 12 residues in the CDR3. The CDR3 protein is CASSFTDEKLFF.

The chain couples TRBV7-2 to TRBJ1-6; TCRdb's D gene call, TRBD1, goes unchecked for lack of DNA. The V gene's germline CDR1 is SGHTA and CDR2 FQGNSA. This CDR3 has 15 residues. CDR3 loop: CASSFRGGTGSPLHF.

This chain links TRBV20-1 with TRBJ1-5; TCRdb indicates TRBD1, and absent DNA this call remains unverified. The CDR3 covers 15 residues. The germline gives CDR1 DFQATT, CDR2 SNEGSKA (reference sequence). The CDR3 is CSGTDRGRLWNPQHF.

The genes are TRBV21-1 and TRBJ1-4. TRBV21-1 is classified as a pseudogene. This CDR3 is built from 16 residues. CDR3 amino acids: CASSKGPLSTNEKLFF.

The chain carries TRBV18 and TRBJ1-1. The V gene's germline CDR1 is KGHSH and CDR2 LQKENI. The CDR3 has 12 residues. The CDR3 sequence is CASSKKNTEAFF.

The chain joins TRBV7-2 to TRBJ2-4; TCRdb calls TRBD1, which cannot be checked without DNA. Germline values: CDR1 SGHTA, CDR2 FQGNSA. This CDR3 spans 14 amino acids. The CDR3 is CASSLTGAKNIQYF.

This chain's CDR3 is CASSLEGISYNEQFF. The chain recombines TRBV5-1 with TRBJ2-1. The CDR3 is 15 residues long. The germline gives CDR1 SGHRS, CDR2 YFSETQ.

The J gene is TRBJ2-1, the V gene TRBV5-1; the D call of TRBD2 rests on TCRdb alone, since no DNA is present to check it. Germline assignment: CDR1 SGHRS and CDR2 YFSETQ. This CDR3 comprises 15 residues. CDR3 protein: CASSFLAGGPNEQFF.